The present entry profiles one T cell receptor beta chain with its context. The antigen remains unidentified. This sample is part of a study of memory CD4+ T cells and cytomegalovirus serostatus. Across the whole study: Of the healthy Belgian adults, several were CMV seropositive and 20 to 30 seronegative. Broader study findings: Repertoires predicted CMV serostatus with median bootstrapped AUC of about 0.96. Suggested: most of the CMV-linked TCR signature lies in CD4+ memory cells.

The sort gate was single viable CD3+CD4+CD8-CD45RO+ cells for memory CD4+ T cells. Serum IgG to CMV pp150, pp28, p38 and p52 defined serostatus. Per the germline V gene, CDR1 is SGHRS and CDR2 is YFSETQ. V shed 2 bases and J shed 2 bases, with 17 bases lying between them. The CDR3 has 16 residues. Assay used: immunoSEQ multiplex PCR; TCRdb lists only in-frame clones, some missing. Among tens of thousands of clones listed, about 81% were seen once. This receptor was taken from an adult in good health and CMV-seronegative. The specimen sequenced was memory CD4+ T cells from blood. V usage is TRBV5-1 and J usage is TRBJ2-7; perhaps TRBD2 as D (6 bases). Here the CDR3 DNA reads TGCGCCAGCAGCTTTTTTACTATGGGAGGTACCTACGAGCAGTACTTC. It codes for CASSFFTMGGTYEQYF.